The sequence of this T cell receptor beta chain was determined in a study of T cell responses to AZD1222 COVID-19 vaccine. Second-dose timings of about 4 or about 12 weeks were pooled. This CDR3 region has 15 residues. A word on this clone: Its antigen remains unknown.

Here immunoSEQ multiplex PCR was the method, and the copy in TCRdb shows in-frame clones only, minus some. The sample has 100,000 to 150,000 clones, more than 70% seen once. Study-wide results and caveats: Clonal diversity may have been underestimated, and the donors were mostly white British, with more females than males.

This rearrangement joins TRBV21-1 to TRBJ1-5. TRBV21-1 represents a pseudogene. The sequencing used peripheral blood, collected 28 days after the second AZD1222 dose. This sequence was found in an adult who received the AZD1222 COVID-19 vaccine. DNA of the CDR3: TGTGCCAGCAGCCGGGACGGTAATAGCAATCAGCCCCAGCATTTT. Its translation is CASSRDGNSNQPQHF.